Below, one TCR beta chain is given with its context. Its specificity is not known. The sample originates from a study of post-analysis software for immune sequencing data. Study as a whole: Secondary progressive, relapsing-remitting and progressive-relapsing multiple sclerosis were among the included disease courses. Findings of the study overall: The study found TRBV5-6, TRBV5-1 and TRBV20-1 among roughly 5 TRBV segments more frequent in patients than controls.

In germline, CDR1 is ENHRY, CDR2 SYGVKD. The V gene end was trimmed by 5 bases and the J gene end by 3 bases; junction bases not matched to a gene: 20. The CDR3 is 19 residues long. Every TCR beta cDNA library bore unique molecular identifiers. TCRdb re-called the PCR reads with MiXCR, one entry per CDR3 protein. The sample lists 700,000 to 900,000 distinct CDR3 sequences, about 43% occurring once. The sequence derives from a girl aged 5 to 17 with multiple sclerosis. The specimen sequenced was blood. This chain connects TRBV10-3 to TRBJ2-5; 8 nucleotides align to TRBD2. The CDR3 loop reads CAISPSFAGGLSGEETQYF. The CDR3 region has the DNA TGTGCCATCAGTCCTTCCTTTGCGGGAGGACTAAGCGGCGAAGAGACCCAGTACTTC.